This TCR beta chain stems from a study of OX40 agonist ivuxolimab in advanced cancers. Study-wide results and caveats: Clonal expansion by week 6 occurred in CD4+ and CD8+ blood T cells (at 0.1 to 3.0 mg/kg).

Sequencing was performed with immunoSEQ multiplex PCR; in TCRdb, only in-frame clones are kept and a portion is missing. The repertoire holds 40,000 to 65,000 clones, about four fifths seen once, with about 4.6% in the top ten. CDR1 is SGHDT and CDR2 is YYEEEE in the germline V gene. V lost 4 bases, J lost 4 bases, and 15 bases lay in between. CDR3 length: 16 amino acids. Remarks on this clone: Its antigen is not known.

This clonotype was sampled from an adult with an advanced solid tumor such as melanoma, head and neck, liver or kidney cancer. The material sequenced was CD4+ or CD8+ T cells sorted from blood, taken in a trial of the OX40 agonist ivuxolimab. V and J are TRBV5-6 and TRBJ1-6; the D gene is possibly TRBD1 (6 bases). CDR3 sequence (DNA): TGTGCCAGCAGCCCGGGGGGCAGAGAGTATAATTCACCCCTCCACTTT. Encoded protein: CASSPGGREYNSPLHF.